This TCR beta chain was documented in a study of blood T cells in healthy people across ages. Study-level findings and limits: Unsorted PBMCs ruled out conclusive naive versus antigen-experienced comparison. It was held that the diversity estimates obtained from one million T cells were underestimates.

The ends lost 8 bases at V and 3 bases at J; junction bases unmatched: 11. The CDR3 sequence is 16 residues long. Germline V CDR1 and CDR2: SQVTM, ANQGSEA. The use of a sample-barcoded 5' primer and a J-beta primer mix characterized a second PCR of roughly 6 to 12 cycles. A template-switch adaptor with 12 random nucleotides tagged each cDNA molecule. TCRdb redid the calling of the 5' RACE reads with MiXCR, one entry per CDR3 protein. The profile shows around 800,000 distinct CDR3 sequences, roughly 50% of them singletons. The table lists this clonotype with a few counts. Its antigen is unknown. The chain is built from TRBV29-1 and TRBJ2-1; 12 positions agree with TRBD2. This TCR derives from an older man in good health. Sequenced: blood. The CDR3 region has the DNA TGCAGCCACATTCCGACTAGCGGGAGTCTCTACAATGAGCAGTTCTTC. It codes for CSHIPTSGSLYNEQFF.